A single sample is the source of the 5 T cell receptor beta chains below, sequenced in a study of T cells after yellow fever vaccination. TCRdb analysed the 5' RACE reads with MiXCR anew, one entry per CDR3 protein. The data show 50,000 or so distinct CDR3 sequences, more than 6.5% seen once. The sequencing used CD8+ T cells not binding an NS4B(214-222) dextramer, sorted from PBMCs, collected roughly 46 days after the first yellow fever vaccination. These receptors all stem from a man between 18 and 29 years old who received the YFV17D yellow fever vaccine.

In this sample, this clonotype turned up a few times. The J gene is TRBJ2-2, the V gene TRBV24-1; D may correspond to TRBD1 or TRBD2 (6 bases each). The V and J ends lost 1 base and 1 base respectively, with 15 bases between them. This CDR3 is 18 amino acids long. CDR1 and CDR2 (germline): KGHDR, SFDVKD. CDR3 residues: CATSDFALEGGNTGELFF. Here the CDR3 DNA reads TGTGCCACCAGTGATTTTGCGTTGGAGGGGGGGAACACCGGGGAGCTGTTTTTT.

This clonotype was seen repeatedly, ten times or more. The chain carries TRBV10-3 and TRBJ2-7; possibly TRBD1 or TRBD2 for D (5 bases each). The CDR3 sequence is 14 residues long. The V gene lost 6 bases and the J gene lost 2 bases, with 14 bases spanning the gap. Per germline, CDR1 ENHRY and CDR2 SYGVKD. As DNA, the CDR3 is TGTGCCATCAGCCTACGGGACGGGCCCTACGAGCAGTACTTC. Protein product: CAISLRDGPYEQYF.

This clonotype was seen at least ten times. In DNA form, the CDR3 reads TGTGCCATCAGTGAGTCGGGGGGACAGCATGAAAAACTGTTTTTT. Its translation: CAISESGGQHEKLFF. The V call is TRBV10-3, the J call TRBJ1-4, with 7 nucleotides matching TRBD1. Germline CDR1 is ENHRY and CDR2 is SYGVKD. The ends lost 0 bases at V and 6 bases at J; junction bases unmatched: 4. The CDR3 runs to 15 residues.

Points on this clonotype: A much larger clone lies a single base off, so this may be a read error. The chain recombines TRBV6-4 with TRBJ2-3; D perhaps matches TRBD2 (5 bases). Germline V gives CDR1 MRHNA, CDR2 SNTAGT. V was trimmed by 4 bases and J by 0 bases, leaving 5 bases between them. This CDR3 comprises 13 residues. CDR3 in amino acids: CASSAGSTDTQYF. CDR3 DNA sequence: TGTGCCAGCAGTGCGGGGAGCACAGATACGCAGTATTTT.

The rearrangement uses TRBV7-2 and TRBJ2-7, with D possibly matching TRBD2 (6 bases). The germline V and J ends were trimmed by 3 bases and 3 bases, with 15 bases remaining between them. The CDR3 covers 15 residues. Germline CDR1 and CDR2: SGHTA and FQGNSA. The CDR3 DNA sequence: TGTGCCAGCAGCTTCGCCGGGACTCGGTTCTACGAGCAGTACTTC. Translating gives CASSFAGTRFYEQYF.